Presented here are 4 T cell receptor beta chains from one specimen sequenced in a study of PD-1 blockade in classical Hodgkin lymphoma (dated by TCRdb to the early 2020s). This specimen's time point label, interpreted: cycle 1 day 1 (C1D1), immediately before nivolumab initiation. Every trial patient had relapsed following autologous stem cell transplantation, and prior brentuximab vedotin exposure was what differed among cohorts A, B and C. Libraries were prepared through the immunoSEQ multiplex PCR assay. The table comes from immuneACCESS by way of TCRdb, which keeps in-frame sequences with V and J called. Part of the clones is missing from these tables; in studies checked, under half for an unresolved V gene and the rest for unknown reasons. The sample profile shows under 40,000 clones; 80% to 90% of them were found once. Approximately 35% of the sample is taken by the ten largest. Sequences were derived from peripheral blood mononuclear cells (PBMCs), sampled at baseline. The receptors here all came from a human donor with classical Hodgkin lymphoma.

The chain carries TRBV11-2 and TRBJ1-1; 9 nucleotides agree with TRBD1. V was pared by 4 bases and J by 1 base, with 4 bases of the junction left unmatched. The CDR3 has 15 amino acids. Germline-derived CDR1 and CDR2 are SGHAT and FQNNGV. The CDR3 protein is CASSSRGQGNTEAFF. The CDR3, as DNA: TGTGCCAGCAGCTCCCGGGGACAGGGGAACACTGAAGCTTTCTTT.

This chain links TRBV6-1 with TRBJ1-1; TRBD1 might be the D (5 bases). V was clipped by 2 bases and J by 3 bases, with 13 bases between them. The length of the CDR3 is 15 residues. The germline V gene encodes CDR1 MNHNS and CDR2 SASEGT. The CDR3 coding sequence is TGTGCCAGCAGTGAAATGGGGGGGGGATACACTGAAGCTTTCTTT. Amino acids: CASSEMGGGYTEAFF.

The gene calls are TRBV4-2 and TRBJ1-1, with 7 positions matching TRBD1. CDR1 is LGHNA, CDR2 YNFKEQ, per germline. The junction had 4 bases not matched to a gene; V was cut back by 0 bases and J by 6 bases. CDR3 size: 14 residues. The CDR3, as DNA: TGTGCCAGCAGCCAAGATAACAGGGGCGCTGAAGCTTTCTTT. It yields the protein CASSQDNRGAEAFF.

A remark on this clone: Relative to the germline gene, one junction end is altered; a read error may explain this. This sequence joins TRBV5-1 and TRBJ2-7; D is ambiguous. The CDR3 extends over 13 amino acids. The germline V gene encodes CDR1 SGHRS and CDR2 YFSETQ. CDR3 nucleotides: TGTGCCAGCAGCTTGGGAAAGGGAATCGAGCAGTACTTC. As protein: CASSLGKGIEQYF.